This TCR beta chain was retrieved from a study of CD8+CD57+ T cells in acquired aplastic anemia. The trim removed 5 bases at V and 7 bases at J, leaving 1 base unmatched. The germline gives CDR1 SNHLY, CDR2 FYNNEI. This CDR3 is 12 amino acids long. The study profiled TCR beta VDJ and CDR3 using genomic DNA as template. TCRdb ran MiXCR on the reads and lists one entry per CDR3 protein. The sample has 150,000 to 200,000 distinct CDR3 sequences, around 47% seen once. Patients who underwent sequencing had shown CD8+CD57+ cell expansion by flow cytometry. The chain is built from TRBV2 and TRBJ2-2, with TRBD2 matching over 7 bases. The specimen was sorted CD4+, CD8+, or CD8+CD57+ T cells (not recorded which) from PBMCs. This TCR derives from a human donor with aplastic anemia. Here the CDR3 DNA reads TGTGCCAGCAGTCGGACTAGCGGGGAGCTGTTTTTT. Its protein product is CASSRTSGELFF.